These T cell receptor beta chains were read from a single sample in a study of regulatory T cells in long-lasting Graves disease. TCRdb re-called the multiplex PCR reads with MiXCR, one entry per CDR3 protein. This sample yields 400,000 to 650,000 distinct CDR3 sequences, of which about 15% are seen a single time; more than 20% belongs to the top ten. These sequences were also reported in another study, on T cells in Graves' hyperthyroidism and ophthalmopathy.

Here the sequenced sample was peripheral blood mononuclear cells (PBMCs), taken at new diagnosis, from a patient treated with antithyroid drugs. The receptors originated from a woman aged 35-65 years with Graves disease. Each CDR3 is given with its conserved first and last residue. Fields, in order: V gene, D gene, J gene, clone size, CDR3 DNA, CDR3 protein. A D gene is named only where the DNA matches it firmly. Size values are once, few and many counts, or a class for expanded clones, and some rows have none.

TRBV12-3/TRBV12-4	TRBD1	TRBJ1-3	NA	TGTGCCAGCAGTTCGGACAGGTACTCTGGAAACACCATATATTTT	CASSSDRYSGNTIYF
TRBV7-9	NA	TRBJ2-3	few	TGTGCCAGCAGCTTAAGTCTGGGCACAGATACGCAGTATTTT	CASSLSLGTDTQYF
TRBV6-2/TRBV6-3	NA	TRBJ1-6	many	TGTGCCAGCAGTGAAGAAGGGAATTCACCCCTCCACTTT	CASSEEGNSPLHF
TRBV3-1	NA	TRBJ1-3	many	TGTGCCAGCAGCCGCAGTGGACAAACAAGCTCTGGAAACACCATATATTTT	CASSRSGQTSSGNTIYF
TRBV6-1	NA	TRBJ1-2	few	TGTGCCAGCAGTGAAATGGACGGCTATGGCTACACCTTC	CASSEMDGYGYTF
TRBV5-1	TRBD1	TRBJ2-5	many	TGCGCCAGCACCATAATACCCGGTTCACAGGGGGCCGGGGAGACCCAGTACTTC	CASTIIPGSQGAGETQYF
TRBV20-1	NA	TRBJ2-1	few	TGCAGTGCTGCCGACTACCCGTTCCAGTTCTTC	CSAADYPFQFF
TRBV6-1	TRBD1	TRBJ2-5	NA	TGTGCCAGCAGTGAGGCGGGACAGGGGTTGTCAGAGACCCAGTACTTC	CASSEAGQGLSETQYF
TRBV7-9	NA	TRBJ1-4	few	TGTGCCAGCAGCTTAGTGTCAGGGGAAAAACTGTTTTTT	CASSLVSGEKLFF
TRBV6-6	TRBD1	TRBJ1-2	few	TGTGCCAGCAGTTACTCGACGGGGACAGGGGGCGCCTATGGCTACACCTTC	CASSYSTGTGGAYGYTF
TRBV9	NA	TRBJ2-3	NA	TGTGCCAGCAGCGCTCAGCTCGGCACAGATACGCAGTATTTT	CASSAQLGTDTQYF
TRBV24-1	TRBD1	TRBJ2-1	many	TGTGCCACCAGTGAGACAGGGACAAGGTACTATGAGCAGTTCTTC	CATSETGTRYYEQFF
TRBV19	NA	TRBJ1-1	few	TGTGCCAGTAGTATCTCGGGGGCGAATACTGAAGCTTTCTTT	CASSISGANTEAFF
TRBV6-1	NA	TRBJ2-7	many	TGTGCCACGCTGGAGGGGAACTCCTACGAGCAGTACTTC	CATLEGNSYEQYF
TRBV28	TRBD1	TRBJ2-2	many	TGTGCCAGCAGTTTGGAGACAGGGGATGTGAACACCGGGGAGCTGTTTTTT	CASSLETGDVNTGELFF
TRBV7-9	TRBD2	TRBJ2-5	NA	TGTGCCAGCAGCTCATCAGCGGGGGGAGAGACCCAGTACTTC	CASSSSAGGETQYF
TRBV2	NA	TRBJ1-3	many	TGTGCCAGCAGCAAGGACACCGCCTCTGGAAACACCATATATTTT	CASSKDTASGNTIYF
TRBV13	NA	TRBJ2-7	NA	TGTGCCAGCAGCCTGAACGCGGGTCCCGAGCAGTACTTC	CASSLNAGPEQYF
TRBV28	NA	TRBJ1-1	NA	TGTGCCAGCAGCCAAGATACCGGGAGGCTTCGCACTGAAGCTTTCTTT	CASSQDTGRLRTEAFF
TRBV12-3/TRBV12-4	NA	TRBJ2-2	many	TGTGCCAGCAGTTTAAGGCGTAGGGCGAACACCGGGGAGCTGTTTTTT	CASSLRRRANTGELFF
TRBV19	TRBD2	TRBJ2-3	many	TGTGCCAGTAGTATAGGGGGGGGGAGAGATACGCAGTATTTT	CASSIGGGRDTQYF
TRBV18	NA	TRBJ1-1	NA	TGTGCCAGCTCACCACCGTCGGGGCAGGGCAACACTGAAGCTTTCTTT	CASSPPSGQGNTEAFF
TRBV7-9	NA	TRBJ2-1	many	TGTGCCGTCCATACGGTACAGTTAGTCTCCTACAATGAGCAGTTCTTC	CAVHTVQLVSYNEQFF
TRBV20-1	NA	TRBJ2-7	few	TGCAGTGCTGGACGGGACCGAGATTCCTACGAGCAGTACTTC	CSAGRDRDSYEQYF
TRBV24-1	NA	TRBJ1-5	many	TGTGCCACCAGTCGAACCGGCGCCGGTCAGCCCCAGCATTTT	CATSRTGAGQPQHF